The TCR beta chain under discussion was sequenced for a study of memory CD4+ T cells and cytomegalovirus serostatus. Data came from immunoSEQ multiplex PCR; TCRdb stores just in-frame clones and leaves some out. This sample has 50,000 to 65,000 clones, with around 83% found just once. This CDR3 has 10 residues. General study findings and limits: The CMV-associated TCR signature appears largely within the CD4+ memory repertoire.

In the case of this clone: The antigen is unknown.

The sort gate was single viable CD3+CD4+CD8-CD45RO+ cells for memory CD4+ T cells. The chain couples TRBV7-5 to TRBJ2-1; TRBD2 reflects the table's D call only, with no check against the DNA. TRBV7-5 is a pseudogene segment. This receptor was identified in an adult in good health and CMV-seropositive. Sequenced input: memory CD4+ T cells from blood. The CDR3 nucleotides are TGTGCCAGAGTCTCGGGTGAGCAGTTCTTC. It yields the protein CARVSGEQFF.